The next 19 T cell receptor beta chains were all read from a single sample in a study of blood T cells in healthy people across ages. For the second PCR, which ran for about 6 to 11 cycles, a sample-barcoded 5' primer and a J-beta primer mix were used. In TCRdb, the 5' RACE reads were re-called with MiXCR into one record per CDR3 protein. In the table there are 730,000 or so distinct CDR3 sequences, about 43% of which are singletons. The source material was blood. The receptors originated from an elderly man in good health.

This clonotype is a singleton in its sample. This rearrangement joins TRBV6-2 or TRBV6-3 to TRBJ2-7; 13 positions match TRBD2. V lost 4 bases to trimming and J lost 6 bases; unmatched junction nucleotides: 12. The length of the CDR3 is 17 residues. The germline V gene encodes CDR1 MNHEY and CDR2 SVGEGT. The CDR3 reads CASSSGTSGESMGEQYF. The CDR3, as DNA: TGTGCCAGCAGTTCCGGGACTAGCGGGGAGTCTATGGGCGAGCAGTACTTC.

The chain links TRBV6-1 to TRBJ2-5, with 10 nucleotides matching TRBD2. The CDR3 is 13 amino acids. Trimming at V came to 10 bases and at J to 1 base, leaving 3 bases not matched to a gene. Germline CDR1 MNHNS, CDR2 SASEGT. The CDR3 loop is CATLAGAQETQYF. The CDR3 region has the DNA TGTGCCACCCTAGCGGGAGCCCAAGAGACCCAGTACTTC.

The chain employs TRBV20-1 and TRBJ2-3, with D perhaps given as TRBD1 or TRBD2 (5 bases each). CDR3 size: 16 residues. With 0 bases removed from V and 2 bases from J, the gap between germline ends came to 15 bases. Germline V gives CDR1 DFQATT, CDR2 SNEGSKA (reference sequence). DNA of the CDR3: TGCAGTGCTAGAGATAATAGGGGACGGATCACAGATACGCAGTATTTT. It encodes CSARDNRGRITDTQYF.

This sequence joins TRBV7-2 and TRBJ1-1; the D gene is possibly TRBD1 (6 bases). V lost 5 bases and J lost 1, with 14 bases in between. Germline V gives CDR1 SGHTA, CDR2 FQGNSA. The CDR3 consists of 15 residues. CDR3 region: CASSPQGHTNTEAFF. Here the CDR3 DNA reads TGTGCCAGCAGCCCCCAGGGACATACGAACACTGAAGCTTTCTTT.

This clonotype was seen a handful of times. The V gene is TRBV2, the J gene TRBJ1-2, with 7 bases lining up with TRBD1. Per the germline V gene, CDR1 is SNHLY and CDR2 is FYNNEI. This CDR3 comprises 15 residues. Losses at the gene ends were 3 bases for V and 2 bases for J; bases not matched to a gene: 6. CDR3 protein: CASSDLQTGNYGYTF. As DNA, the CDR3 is TGTGCCAGCAGTGACCTCCAGACAGGGAACTATGGCTACACCTTC.

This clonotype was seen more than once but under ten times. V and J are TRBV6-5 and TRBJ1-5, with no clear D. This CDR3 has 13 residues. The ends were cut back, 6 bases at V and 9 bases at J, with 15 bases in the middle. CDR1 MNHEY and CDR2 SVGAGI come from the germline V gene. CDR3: CASSRGPDRPQHF. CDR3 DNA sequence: TGTGCCAGCAGCCGCGGACCTGATCGGCCCCAGCATTTT.

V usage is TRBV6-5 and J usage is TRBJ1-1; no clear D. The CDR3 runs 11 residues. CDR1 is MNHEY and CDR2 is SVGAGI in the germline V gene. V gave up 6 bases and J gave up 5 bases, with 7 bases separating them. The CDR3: CASSSQTEAFF. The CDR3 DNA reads TGTGCCAGCAGCTCACAGACTGAAGCTTTCTTT.

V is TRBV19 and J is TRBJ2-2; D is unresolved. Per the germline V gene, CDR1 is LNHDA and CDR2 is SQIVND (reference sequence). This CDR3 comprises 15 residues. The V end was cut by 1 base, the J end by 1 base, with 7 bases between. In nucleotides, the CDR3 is TGTGCCAGTAGTATAGCGGCGGTGAACACCGGGGAGCTGTTTTTT. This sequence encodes CASSIAAVNTGELFF.

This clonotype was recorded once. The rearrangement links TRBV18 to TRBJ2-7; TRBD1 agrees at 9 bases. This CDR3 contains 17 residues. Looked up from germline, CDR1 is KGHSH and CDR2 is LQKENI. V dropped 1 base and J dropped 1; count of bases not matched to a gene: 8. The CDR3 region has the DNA TGTGCCAGCTCACCACGAATTAAGGACAGGGGTTCCTACGAGCAGTACTTC. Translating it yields CASSPRIKDRGSYEQYF.

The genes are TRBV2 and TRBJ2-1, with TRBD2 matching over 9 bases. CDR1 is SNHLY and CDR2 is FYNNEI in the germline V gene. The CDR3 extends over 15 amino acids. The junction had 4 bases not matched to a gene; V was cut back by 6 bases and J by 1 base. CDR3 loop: CASRAAGGSYNEQFF. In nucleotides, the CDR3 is TGTGCCAGCAGAGCGGCGGGGGGGTCCTACAATGAGCAGTTCTTC. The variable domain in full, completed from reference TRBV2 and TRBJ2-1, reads EPEVTQTPSHQVTQMGQEVILRCVPISNHLYFYWYRQILGQKVEFLVSFYNNEISEKSEIFDDQFSVERPDGSNFTLKIRSTKLEDSAMYFCASRAAGGSYNEQFFGPGTRLTVL.

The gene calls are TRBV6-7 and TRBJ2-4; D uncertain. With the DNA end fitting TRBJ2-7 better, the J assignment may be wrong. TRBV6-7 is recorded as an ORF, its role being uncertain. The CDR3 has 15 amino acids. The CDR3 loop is CASSRNTQKPYEQYF. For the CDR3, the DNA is TGTGCCAGCAGCCGGAACACCCAGAAACCCTACGAGCAGTACTTC.

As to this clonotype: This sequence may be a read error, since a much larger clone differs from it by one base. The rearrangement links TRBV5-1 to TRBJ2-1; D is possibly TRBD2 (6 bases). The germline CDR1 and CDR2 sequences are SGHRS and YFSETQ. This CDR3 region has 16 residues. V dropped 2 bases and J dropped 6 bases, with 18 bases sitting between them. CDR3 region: CASSFRGVAFSNEQFF. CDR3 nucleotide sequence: TGCGCCAGCAGCTTTCGCGGGGTGGCTTTTTCCAATGAGCAGTTCTTC.

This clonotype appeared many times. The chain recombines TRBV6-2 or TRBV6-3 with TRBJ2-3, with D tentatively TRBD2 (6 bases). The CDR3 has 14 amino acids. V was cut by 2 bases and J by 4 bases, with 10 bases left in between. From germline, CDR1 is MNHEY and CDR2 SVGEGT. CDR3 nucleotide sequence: TGTGCCAGCAGTTACGGCGGGGTAGCAGATACGCAGTATTTT. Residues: CASSYGGVADTQYF.

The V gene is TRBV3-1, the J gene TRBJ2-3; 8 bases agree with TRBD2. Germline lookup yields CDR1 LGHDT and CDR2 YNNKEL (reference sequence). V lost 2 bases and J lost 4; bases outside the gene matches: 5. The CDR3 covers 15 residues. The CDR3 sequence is CASSQPSGRSDTQYF. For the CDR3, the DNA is TGTGCCAGCAGCCAACCAAGCGGGAGATCAGATACGCAGTATTTT.

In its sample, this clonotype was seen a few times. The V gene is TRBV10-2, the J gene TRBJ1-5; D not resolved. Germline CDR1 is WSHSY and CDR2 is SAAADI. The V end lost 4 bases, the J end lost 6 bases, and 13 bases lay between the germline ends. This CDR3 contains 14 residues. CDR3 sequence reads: CASSGAGDGQPQHF. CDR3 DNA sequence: TGCGCCAGCAGTGGGGCTGGGGATGGTCAGCCCCAGCATTTT.

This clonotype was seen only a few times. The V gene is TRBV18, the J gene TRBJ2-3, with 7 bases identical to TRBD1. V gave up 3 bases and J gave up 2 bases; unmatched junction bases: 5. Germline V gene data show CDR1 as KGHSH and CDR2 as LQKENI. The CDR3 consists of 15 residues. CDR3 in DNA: TGTGCCAGCTCACCCCGGGACAGACCCACAGATACGCAGTATTTT. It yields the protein CASSPRDRPTDTQYF.

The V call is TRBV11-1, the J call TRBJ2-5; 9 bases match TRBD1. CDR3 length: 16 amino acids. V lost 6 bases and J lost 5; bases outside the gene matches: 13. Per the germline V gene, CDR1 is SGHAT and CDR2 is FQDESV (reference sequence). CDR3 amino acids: CASRTTGTGIQETQYF. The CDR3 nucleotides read TGTGCCAGCAGAACGACTGGGACAGGGATTCAGGAGACCCAGTACTTC.

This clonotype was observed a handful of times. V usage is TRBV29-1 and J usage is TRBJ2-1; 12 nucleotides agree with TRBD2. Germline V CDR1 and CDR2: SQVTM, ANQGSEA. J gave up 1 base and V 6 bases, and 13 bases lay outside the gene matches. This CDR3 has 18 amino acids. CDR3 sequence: CSVASGGAPDPSYNEQFF. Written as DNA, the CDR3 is TGCAGCGTCGCTAGCGGGGGGGCCCCAGATCCATCCTACAATGAGCAGTTCTTC.

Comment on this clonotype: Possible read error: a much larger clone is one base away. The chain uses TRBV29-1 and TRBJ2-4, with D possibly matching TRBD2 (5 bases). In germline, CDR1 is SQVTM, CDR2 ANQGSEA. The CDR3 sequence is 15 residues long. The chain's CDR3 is CSVEDLILAKSIQYF. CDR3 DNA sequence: TGCAGCGTTGAAGATCTTATTCTAGCCAAAAGCATTCAGTACTTC.